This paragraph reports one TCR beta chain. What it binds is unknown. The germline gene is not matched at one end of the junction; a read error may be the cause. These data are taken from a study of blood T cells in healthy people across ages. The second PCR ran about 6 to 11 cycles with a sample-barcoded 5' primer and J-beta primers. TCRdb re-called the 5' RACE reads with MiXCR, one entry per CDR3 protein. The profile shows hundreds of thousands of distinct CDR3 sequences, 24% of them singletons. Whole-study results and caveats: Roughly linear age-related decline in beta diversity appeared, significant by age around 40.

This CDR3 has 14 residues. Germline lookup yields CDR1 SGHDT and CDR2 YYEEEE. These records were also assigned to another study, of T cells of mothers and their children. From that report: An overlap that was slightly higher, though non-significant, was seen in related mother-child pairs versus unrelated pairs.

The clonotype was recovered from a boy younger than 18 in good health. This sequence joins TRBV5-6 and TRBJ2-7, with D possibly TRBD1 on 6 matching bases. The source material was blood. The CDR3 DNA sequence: TGTGCCAGCAGCTTAGCGGACAGCACCTACGAGCAATACTTC. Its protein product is CASSLADSTYEQYF. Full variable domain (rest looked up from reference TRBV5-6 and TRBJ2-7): DAGVTQSPTHLIKTRGQQVTLRCSPKSGHDTVSWYQQALGQGPQFIFQYYEEEERQRGNFPDRFSGHQFPNYSSELNVNALLLGDSALYLCASSLADSTYEQYFGPGTRLTVT.